These T cell receptor beta chains were read from a single sample in a study of Graves' ophthalmopathy and Graves' hyperthyroidism. TCRdb re-derived calls from the multiplex PCR reads in MiXCR, one entry per CDR3 protein. The sample carries more than 300,000 distinct CDR3 sequences, approximately 15% recorded once. The specimen sequenced was peripheral blood. All receptors come from a woman aged 18 to 35 with stable Graves' hyperthyroidism. Each CDR3 is given with its conserved first and last residue. Each record gives: J gene, clone size, V gene, D gene, CDR3 DNA, CDR3 protein. A D gene is named only where the DNA matches it firmly. The size entry is marked missing in some rows and otherwise reads once, few, many or a size class.

>TRBJ1-5|many|TRBV15|NA
TGTGCCACCAGCAGAGAAGGGACAAGTTTGCAGCCCCAGCATTTT
CATSREGTSLQPQHF
>TRBJ2-3|many|TRBV2|TRBD2
TGTGCCAGCAGTTTACTAGCGGCAACTAGCACAGATACGCAGTATTTT
CASSLLAATSTDTQYF
>TRBJ1-3|NA|TRBV11-2|TRBD1
TGTGCCAGCAGCCCCCGGACAGGGGGGAAAAACACCATATATTTT
CASSPRTGGKNTIYF
>TRBJ2-7|many|TRBV14|TRBD2
TGTGCCAGCAGCCAAACTAGCGGGGGGGCCTACGAGCAGTACTTC
CASSQTSGGAYEQYF
>TRBJ1-1|many|TRBV4-1|NA
TGCGCCAGCAAGGGTCAGAACACTGAAGCTTTCTTT
CASKGQNTEAFF
>TRBJ1-1|few|TRBV10-2|NA
TGCGCCAGCAGTTCCCACCGGCAGGGAGACACTGAAGCTTTCTTT
CASSSHRQGDTEAFF
>TRBJ1-2|many|TRBV19|NA
TGTGCCAGTAACAAGGATAACTATGGCTACACCTTC
CASNKDNYGYTF
>TRBJ2-2|many|TRBV15|NA
TGTGCCACCAGCAGCCGCTGGTCGGGCGGGGAGCTGTTTTTT
CATSSRWSGGELFF
>TRBJ1-1|many|TRBV6-1|TRBD1
TGTGCCAGCAGCATGACAGGGGATGGGACTGAAGCTTTCTTT
CASSMTGDGTEAFF
>TRBJ2-7|many|TRBV5-1|NA
TGCGCCAGCAGCTTTAAGGGGGGAGGCTACGAGCAGTACTTC
CASSFKGGGYEQYF
>TRBJ1-1|many|TRBV15|NA
TGTGCCACCAGCAGAGATCGGGGCACTGAAGCTTTCTTT
CATSRDRGTEAFF
>TRBJ1-1|many|TRBV7-3|NA
TGTGCCAGCAGCTTACTGAAGGGTGAAGCTTTCTTT
CASSLLKGEAFF
>TRBJ2-2|many|TRBV12-3/TRBV12-4|NA
TGTGCCAGCAGTTCAGACGCGAACACCGGGGAGCTGTTTTTT
CASSSDANTGELFF
>TRBJ1-1|NA|TRBV11-2|NA
TGTGCCAGCACTCTGCGGGACACTGAAGCTTTCTTT
CASTLRDTEAFF
>TRBJ1-2|NA|TRBV6-1|NA
TGTGCCAGCAGTGCATACTCGGCAGGGGCCTCCTATGGCTACACCTTC
CASSAYSAGASYGYTF
>TRBJ1-1|many|TRBV6-2/TRBV6-3|NA
TGTGCCAGCAGAGCCGGGACACCGAACACTGAAGCTTTCTTT
CASRAGTPNTEAFF
>TRBJ1-1|many|TRBV6-1|NA
TGTGCCAGCAGTGCCCGGCGGGGGGGCTCGAACACTGAAGCTTTCTTT
CASSARRGGSNTEAFF
>TRBJ1-5|many|TRBV12-3/TRBV12-4|NA
TGTGCCAGCAGTTTGTCAGGGAGGAATCAGCCCCAGCATTTT
CASSLSGRNQPQHF
>TRBJ2-7|many|TRBV5-1|NA
TGCGCCAGCAGCCCTTCGGACTCCTACGAGCAGTACTTC
CASSPSDSYEQYF
>TRBJ1-1|NA|TRBV20-1|NA
TGCAGTGCTGCTTCACTGTTCATGAACACTGAAGCTTTCTTT
CSAASLFMNTEAFF
>TRBJ1-2|many|TRBV11-2|TRBD1
TGTGCCAGCAGCTTAGAACCAGGGGGCTATGGCTACACCTTC
CASSLEPGGYGYTF
>TRBJ2-7|many|TRBV12-3/TRBV12-4|TRBD1
TGTGCCAGCGCCCGGGACAGGGCAACCTACGAGCAGTACTTC
CASARDRATYEQYF
>TRBJ1-2|many|TRBV27|NA
TGTGCCAGCAGTTTATCTTGGATGAGGGGGGATGGCTACACCTTC
CASSLSWMRGDGYTF
>TRBJ2-7|many|TRBV11-2|NA
TGTGCCAGCAGCCCTGAGGGTGTGTTCAGGGATGAGGAGCAGTACTTC
CASSPEGVFRDEEQYF
>TRBJ1-1|many|TRBV6-5|NA
TGTGCCAGCAGTTACTCTGGGGGGGTCACTGAAGCTTTCTTT
CASSYSGGVTEAFF
>TRBJ1-1|many|TRBV6-1|TRBD1
TGTGCCAGCAGCGAACAGGGGAAAAACACTGAAGCTTTCTTT
CASSEQGKNTEAFF
>TRBJ1-2|few|TRBV2|NA
TGTGCCAGCAGTGAAGTATCGGGGGGCGCCTATGGCTACACCTTC
CASSEVSGGAYGYTF
>TRBJ2-4|few|TRBV12-3/TRBV12-4|TRBD2
TGTGCCAGCAGTAGAGCAGGGACTAGCGGGCCACCCGGGAAAAACATTCAGTACTTC
CASSRAGTSGPPGKNIQYF
>TRBJ1-5|many|TRBV19|NA
TGTGCCAGTAGTATAGTAGTCCAGAGAAATCAGCCCCAGCATTTT
CASSIVVQRNQPQHF
>TRBJ1-5|NA|TRBV19|TRBD1
TGTGCCAGTAGTATTCTAGCAGGGGGGAATCAGCCCCAGCATTTT
CASSILAGGNQPQHF
>TRBJ2-7|many|TRBV12-3/TRBV12-4|NA
TGTGCCAGCAGTCTAAGACAGACCGAGCAGTACTTC
CASSLRQTEQYF
>TRBJ1-1|many|TRBV6-5|NA
TGTGCCAGCAGTTCCGGGCGGGCTGAAGCTTTCTTT
CASSSGRAEAFF
>TRBJ1-1|many|TRBV12-3/TRBV12-4|NA
NA
CASSFGPGNTEAFF
>TRBJ1-1|few|TRBV7-9|TRBD1
TGTGCCAGCAGCTTAACCCAGGGGGCCGCTGAAGCTTTCTTT
CASSLTQGAAEAFF
>TRBJ1-1|many|TRBV11-2|NA
TGTGCCAGCAGCTTAGACCAACTCACTGAAGCTTTCTTT
CASSLDQLTEAFF
>TRBJ2-2|many|TRBV12-5|TRBD1
TGTGCTAGTGGTTTGGTGGGACAGGGGGCCGGCGGGGAGCTGTTTTTT
CASGLVGQGAGGELFF
>TRBJ2-5|many|TRBV20-1|TRBD1
TGCAGTGCTGAGGGGGACAGGGGGCGGGAGACCCAGTACTTC
CSAEGDRGRETQYF
>TRBJ2-5|few|TRBV19|NA
TGTGCCAGTAGTATTGGAGGGGCCCAAGAGACCCAGTACTTC
CASSIGGAQETQYF
>TRBJ1-1|many|TRBV5-1|NA
TGCGCCAGCAGCGAGGTAGGGCTGAACACTGAAGCTTTCTTT
CASSEVGLNTEAFF
>TRBJ2-7|few|TRBV2|NA
TGTGCCAGCGACAGGTCGACCTACGAGCAGTACTTC
CASDRSTYEQYF
>TRBJ2-7|many|TRBV19|NA
TGTGCCAGTAGTTATATTCCGACCTACAGGGAGATTGCCTACGAGCAGTACTTC
CASSYIPTYREIAYEQYF
>TRBJ2-5|many|TRBV6-5|NA
TGTGCCAGCAGTTACTCCAGGGAACAGACCCAGTACTTC
CASSYSREQTQYF
>TRBJ2-7|NA|TRBV30|NA
TGTGCCTGGAGTTCAGGATTCAACGAGCAGTACTTC
CAWSSGFNEQYF
>TRBJ1-5|many|TRBV19|TRBD1
TGTGCCAGTAGTCTTAACGGACAGGGCAATCAGCCCCAGCATTTT
CASSLNGQGNQPQHF
>TRBJ1-2|few|TRBV7-3|NA
TGTGCCAGCGGGCTGGAGGAGGGCTATGGCTACACCTTC
CASGLEEGYGYTF
>TRBJ2-7|many|TRBV24-1|NA
TGTGCCACCAGTGATTCTAGACGGGACAACGCGGTCGAGCAGTACTTC
CATSDSRRDNAVEQYF